The 10 T cell receptor beta chains below all came from one sample that was sequenced in a study of T cell repertoires and Cas9 in healthy adults. TCRdb's table, derived via immunoSEQ multiplex PCR, lists solely in-frame clones and lacks some. Of about 14,000 clones listed, 89% are singletons. The sample was Tregs (CD4+, CD25+, CD127-, CD137-, CD154-) from PBMCs; culture status not recorded. These receptors were collected from a human donor in good health.

This chain links TRBV11-3 with TRBJ2-6; the match to TRBD1 covers 8 bases. The CDR3 covers 18 residues. The germline CDR1 and CDR2 sequences are SGHNT and YENEEA. Losses at the gene ends were 5 bases for V and 2 bases for J; bases not matched to a gene: 11. CDR3 loop: CASSIGTGAFTGANVLTF. CDR3 DNA: TGTGCCAGCAGCATAGGGACAGGCGCCTTTACTGGGGCCAACGTCCTGACTTTC.

The rearrangement uses TRBV5-1 and TRBJ2-1, with 11 bases that match TRBD2. Losses at the gene ends were 5 bases for V and 7 bases for J; bases not matched to a gene: 8. The CDR3 has 15 residues. Per the germline V gene, CDR1 is SGHRS and CDR2 is YFSETQ. The CDR3 bases are TGCGCCAGCAGTTCTACTAGCGGGAGTTATAATGAGCAGTTCTTC. This codes for CASSSTSGSYNEQFF. The variable domain in full, completed from reference TRBV5-1 and TRBJ2-1, reads KAGVTQTPRYLIKTRGQQVTLSCSPISGHRSVSWYQQTPGQGLQFLFEYFSETQRNKGNFPGRFSGRQFSNSRSEMNVSTLELGDSALYLCASSSTSGSYNEQFFGPGTRLTVL.

This clone was counted only a few times. The V gene is TRBV25-1, the J gene TRBJ1-2; TRBD1 aligns across 7 bases. The junction had 4 bases not matched to a gene; V was cut back by 4 bases and J by 5 bases. The CDR3 consists of 13 residues. The germline V gene encodes CDR1 MGHDK and CDR2 SYGVNS. For the CDR3, the DNA is TGTGCCAGCAGTGCCCAACAGGGGTATGGCTACACCTTC. It is translated as CASSAQQGYGYTF.

The V gene is TRBV6-5, the J gene TRBJ1-6, with 7 bases lining up with TRBD1. Germline assignment: CDR1 MNHEY and CDR2 SVGAGI. The CDR3 length is 14 residues. The V segment lost 5 bases and the J segment 9 bases; nucleotides outside the gene matches: 7. This chain's CDR3 is CASSNDRAGSPLHF. In DNA form, the CDR3 reads TGTGCCAGCAGTAATGACAGGGCTGGTTCACCCCTCCACTTT.

The genes are TRBV5-1 and TRBJ1-2, with D possibly being TRBD1 (6 bases). Trimming stripped 0 bases from V and 4 bases from J, with 10 bases between. This CDR3 has 14 residues. CDR1 is SGHRS and CDR2 is YFSETQ in the germline V gene. This chain's CDR3 is CASSLAGDTYGYTF. As DNA, the CDR3 is TGCGCCAGCAGCTTGGCCGGGGACACCTATGGCTACACCTTC. Filled out from reference TRBV5-1 and TRBJ1-2, the complete variable domain reads KAGVTQTPRYLIKTRGQQVTLSCSPISGHRSVSWYQQTPGQGLQFLFEYFSETQRNKGNFPGRFSGRQFSNSRSEMNVSTLELGDSALYLCASSLAGDTYGYTFGSGTRLTVV.

The gene calls are TRBV15 and TRBJ2-3; no firm D call. This CDR3 comprises 12 residues. Germline V lookup: CDR1 LNHNV, CDR2 YYDKDF (reference sequence). V was trimmed by 2 bases and J by 4 bases, leaving 4 bases between them. The CDR3: CATSRQPDTQYF. The CDR3 coding sequence is TGTGCCACCAGCAGACAACCAGATACGCAGTATTTT.

The V call is TRBV15, the J call TRBJ2-5, with 12 nucleotides matching TRBD2. V trimming: 4 bases; J trimming: 5 bases; junction bases outside the gene matches: 8. CDR3 length: 16 amino acids. The germline V gene has CDR1 LNHNV and CDR2 YYDKDF (reference sequence). The CDR3: CATSIFLAGGPETQYF. The DNA for the CDR3 is TGTGCCACCAGCATTTTTCTAGCGGGGGGGCCGGAGACCCAGTACTTC.

The gene calls are TRBV5-8 and TRBJ1-4, with D hard to call. The CDR3 sequence is 12 residues long. The germline V gene encodes CDR1 SGHTS and CDR2 YDEGEE. Trimming shortened V by 4 bases and J by 7 bases, and 8 bases separated the two germline ends. The CDR3 bases are TGTGCCAGCAGCGGACCAAGTGAAAAACTGTTTTTT. It specifies CASSGPSEKLFF.

The V call is TRBV4-2, the J call TRBJ2-2; D possibly matches TRBD1 or TRBD2 (5 bases each). The CDR3 runs to 15 residues. The germline V and J ends were trimmed by 4 bases and 4 bases, with 13 bases remaining between them. Germline V gene data show CDR1 as LGHNA and CDR2 as YNFKEQ. CDR3 nucleotide sequence: TGTGCCAGCAGCCCTCGCCAGGGAGCCACCGGGGAGCTGTTTTTT. It is translated as CASSPRQGATGELFF.

J is TRBJ2-4 and V is TRBV7-2; 10 bases are a match to TRBD2. From germline, CDR1 is SGHTA and CDR2 FQGNSA. The CDR3 consists of 14 residues. V lost 2 bases, J lost 10 bases, and 5 bases stayed unmatched. The CDR3 coding sequence is TGTGCCAGCAGCTTACTAGCGGGAGCGGGGATTCAGTACTTC. This gives the protein CASSLLAGAGIQYF.